These T cell receptor beta chains were read from a single sample in a study of control samples from healthy donors and cancer patients. Only in-frame clones appear in the TCRdb table, and some are missing; sequencing was by immunoSEQ multiplex PCR. There are about 190,000 clones in the sample; 90% to 95% occur only once, and approximately 1.8% lies in the top ten. Specimen: blood. These receptors were obtained from a man aged 25 to 40 in good health. Each CDR3 is given with its conserved first and last residue. The order of the fields is J gene, D gene, V gene, CDR3 DNA, CDR3 protein. D genes are given only for firm matches.

TRBJ2-3 TRBD2 TRBV10-1 TGCGCCAGCAGTAAAAGCGGGGGCACAGATACGCAGTATTTT CASSKSGGTDTQYF
TRBJ2-1 TRBD2 TRBV14 TGTGCCAGCAGCCGACAAGGACTAGCCAATGAGCAGTTCTTC CASSRQGLANEQFF
TRBJ1-3 . TRBV3-1/TRBV3-2 TGTGCCAGCAGCCAAGAGGGTGAAGGGACTGGAAACACCATATATTTT CASSQEGEGTGNTIYF
TRBJ1-5 TRBD1 TRBV11-2 TGTGCCAGCAGCCGGGACAGAAATAGCAATCAGCCCCAGCATTTT CASSRDRNSNQPQHF
TRBJ1-2 . TRBV6-6 TGTGCCAGCAGTTACCCAGACATGTTCGATGGCTACACCTTC CASSYPDMFDGYTF
TRBJ1-6 . TRBV3-1/TRBV3-2 TGTGCCAGCAGCCCCCGAACCGGCAGTTGGAATTCACCCCTCCACTTT CASSPRTGSWNSPLHF
TRBJ2-2 . TRBV5-4 TGTGCCAGCAGTACAGTAGTTGGGGTTGGGGAGCTGTTTTTT CASSTVVGVGELFF
TRBJ1-1 . TRBV27 TGTGCCAGCAGTCGCCTGAGGGGGGCCGACACTGAAGCTTTCTTT CASSRLRGADTEAFF
TRBJ2-7 . TRBV5-1 TGCGCCAGCAGCTTGGCCACGCCGCAGGGGCTGGGCGAGCAGTACTTC CASSLATPQGLGEQYF
TRBJ1-4 . TRBV18 TGTGCCAGCTCACCCTCCGGGGCGAGAAGCGAAAAACTGTTTTTT CASSPSGARSEKLFF